The source of this TCR beta chain is a study of cytomegalovirus exposure and HLA in healthy donors. Study-wide findings and caveats: According to a later analysis, TCR clusters from the first cohort tended to co-occur in the roughly 120 validation repertoires. The listing of 150 to 200 TCR beta chains classed them as cytomegalovirus-associated.

Measured with immunoSEQ multiplex PCR; TCRdb has only the in-frame clones, and not every one. The data show 100,000 to 150,000 clones, roughly 89% seen once. V was pared by 8 bases and J by 0 bases, with 11 bases between. CDR1 and CDR2 (germline): MNHNY, SVGAGI (reference sequence). The CDR3 contains 14 residues. With respect to this clone: Its target is unknown.

The chain recombines TRBV6-6 with TRBJ2-1; no reliable D call. The TCR originated in a woman younger than 30 in good health and CMV-seronegative. The sample consisted of PBMCs. The CDR3 nucleotides are TGTGCCAGCGGCTCCCTCTCCTCCTACAATGAGCAGTTCTTC. Protein: CASGSLSSYNEQFF.